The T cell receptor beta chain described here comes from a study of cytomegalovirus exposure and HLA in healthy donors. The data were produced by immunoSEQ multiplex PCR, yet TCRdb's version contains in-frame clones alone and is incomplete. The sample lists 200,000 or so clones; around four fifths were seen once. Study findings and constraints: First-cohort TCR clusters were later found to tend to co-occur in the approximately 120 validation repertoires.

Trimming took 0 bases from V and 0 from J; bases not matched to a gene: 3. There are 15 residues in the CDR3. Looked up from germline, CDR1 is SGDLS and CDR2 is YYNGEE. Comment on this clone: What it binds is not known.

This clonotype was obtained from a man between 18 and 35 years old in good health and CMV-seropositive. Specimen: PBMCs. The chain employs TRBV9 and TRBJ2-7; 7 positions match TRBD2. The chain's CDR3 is CASSVASGNSYEQYF. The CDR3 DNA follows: TGTGCCAGCAGCGTAGCTAGCGGTAACTCCTACGAGCAGTACTTC.